This T cell receptor beta chain emerged from a study of cytomegalovirus exposure and HLA in healthy donors. Across the whole study: An early data release held 75 million to 100 million unique TCRs from HLA-typed donors.

60 Vbeta and 13 Jbeta primers were used in PCR. TCRdb's copy holds only in-frame clones and misses some; the assay was immunoSEQ multiplex PCR. The data include around 40,000 clones; the top ten clones carry 1% to 1.5%. V gave up 9 bases and J gave up 4 bases, with 10 bases separating them. This CDR3 region has 12 residues. CDR1 and CDR2 from the germline V gene are LNHDA and SQIVND (reference sequence). The V call is TRBV19, the J call TRBJ2-1, with D perhaps matching TRBD1 (6 bases). The receptor was isolated from a man aged 30 to 39 in good health and CMV-seronegative. Material for sequencing was PBMCs. CDR3 region: CASRQGYNEQFF. The CDR3 DNA reads as TGTGCCAGCCGCCAGGGGTACAATGAGCAGTTCTTC.